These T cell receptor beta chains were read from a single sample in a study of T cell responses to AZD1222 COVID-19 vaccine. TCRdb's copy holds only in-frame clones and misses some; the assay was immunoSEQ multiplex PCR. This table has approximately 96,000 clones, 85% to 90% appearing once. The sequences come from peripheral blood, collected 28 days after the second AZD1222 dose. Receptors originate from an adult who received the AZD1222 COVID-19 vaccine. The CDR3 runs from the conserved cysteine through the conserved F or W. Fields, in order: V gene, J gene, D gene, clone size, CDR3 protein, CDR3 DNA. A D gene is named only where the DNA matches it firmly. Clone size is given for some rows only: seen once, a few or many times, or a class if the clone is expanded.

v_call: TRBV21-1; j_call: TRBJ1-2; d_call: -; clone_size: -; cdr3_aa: CASSKAYGAEYNYGYTF; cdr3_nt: TGTGCCAGCAGCAAGGCCTATGGGGCAGAATACAACTATGGCTACACCTTC
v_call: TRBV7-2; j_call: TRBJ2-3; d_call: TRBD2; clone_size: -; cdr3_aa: CASSLYTPGLAGVGDTQYF; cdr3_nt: TGTGCCAGCAGCTTATATACACCGGGGCTAGCGGGAGTAGGAGATACGCAGTATTTT
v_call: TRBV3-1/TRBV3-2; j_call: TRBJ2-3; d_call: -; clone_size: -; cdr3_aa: CASSPGWGGTDTQYF; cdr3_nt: TGTGCCAGCAGCCCCGGGTGGGGAGGCACAGATACGCAGTATTTT
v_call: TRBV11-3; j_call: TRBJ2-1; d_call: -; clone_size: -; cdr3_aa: CASSLNPNEQFF; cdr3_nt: TGTGCCAGCAGCTTAAATCCCAATGAGCAGTTCTTC
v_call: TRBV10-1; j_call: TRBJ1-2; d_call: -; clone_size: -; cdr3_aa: CASSESQLGGYTF; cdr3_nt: TGCGCCAGCAGTGAGTCTCAACTGGGTGGCTACACCTTC
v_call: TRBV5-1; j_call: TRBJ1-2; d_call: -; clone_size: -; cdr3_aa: CASSLEPLGGALSYGYTF; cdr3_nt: TGCGCCAGCAGCTTGGAGCCCCTTGGGGGGGCGCTTAGCTATGGCTACACCTTC
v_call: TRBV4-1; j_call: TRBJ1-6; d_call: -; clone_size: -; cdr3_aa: CASSQSGGARSPLHF; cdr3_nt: TGCGCCAGCAGCCAATCTGGGGGGGCGCGTTCACCCCTCCACTTT
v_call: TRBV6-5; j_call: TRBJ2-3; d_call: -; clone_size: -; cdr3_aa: CASSYSGRTDTQYF; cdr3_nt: TGTGCCAGCAGTTACTCTGGTCGCACAGATACGCAGTATTTT
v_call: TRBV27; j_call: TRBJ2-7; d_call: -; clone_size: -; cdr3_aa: CASRKTGGTGEQYF; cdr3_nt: TGTGCCAGCAGGAAAACGGGGGGCACAGGTGAGCAGTACTTC
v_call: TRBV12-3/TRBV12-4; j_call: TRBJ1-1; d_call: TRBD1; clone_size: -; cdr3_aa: CASSRQGGTEAFF; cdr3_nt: TGTGCCAGCAGTCGACAGGGTGGGACTGAAGCTTTCTTT
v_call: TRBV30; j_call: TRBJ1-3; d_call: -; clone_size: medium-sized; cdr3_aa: CAWTRWDGNTIYF; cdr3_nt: TGTGCCTGGACACGGTGGGATGGAAACACCATATATTTT
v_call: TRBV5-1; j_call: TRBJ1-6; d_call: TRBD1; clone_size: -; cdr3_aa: CASSPEADRAYSPLHF; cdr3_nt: TGCGCCAGCAGCCCGGAGGCTGACAGGGCCTATTCACCCCTCCACTTT
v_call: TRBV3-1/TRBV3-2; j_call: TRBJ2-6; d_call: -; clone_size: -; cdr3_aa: CASSPFDKGGANVLTF; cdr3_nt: TGTGCCAGCAGCCCCTTCGATAAGGGGGGGGCCAACGTCCTGACTTTC
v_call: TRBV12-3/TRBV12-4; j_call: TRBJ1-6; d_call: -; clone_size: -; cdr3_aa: CASSLGTSPLHF; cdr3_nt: TGTGCCAGCAGTTTAGGGACGTCGCCCCTCCACTTT
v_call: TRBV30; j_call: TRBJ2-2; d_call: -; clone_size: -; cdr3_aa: CAWKGRGVNTGELFF; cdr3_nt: TGTGCCTGGAAGGGCAGAGGGGTCAACACCGGGGAGCTGTTTTTT
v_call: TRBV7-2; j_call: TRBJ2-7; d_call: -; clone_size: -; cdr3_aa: CASSLGGGAAEQYF; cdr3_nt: TGTGCCAGCAGCTTAGGTGGGGGGGCAGCCGAGCAGTACTTC
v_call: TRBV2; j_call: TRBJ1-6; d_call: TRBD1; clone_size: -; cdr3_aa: CAAGTGNRSPLHF; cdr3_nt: TGTGCCGCGGGGACAGGGAATAGGTCACCCCTCCACTTT
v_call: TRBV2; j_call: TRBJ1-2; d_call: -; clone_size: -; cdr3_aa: CASSDEGYGYTF; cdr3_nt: TGTGCCAGCAGTGACGAGGGGTATGGCTACACCTTC
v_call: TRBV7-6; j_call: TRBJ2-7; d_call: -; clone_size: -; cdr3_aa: CASSTGGSVEQYF; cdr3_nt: TGTGCCAGCAGCACCGGGGGTTCGGTCGAGCAGTACTTC
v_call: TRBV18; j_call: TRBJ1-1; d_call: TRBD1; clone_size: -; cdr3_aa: CASSQGQGAGTEAFF; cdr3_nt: TGTGCCAGCTCACAGGGCCAGGGGGCGGGCACTGAAGCTTTCTTT
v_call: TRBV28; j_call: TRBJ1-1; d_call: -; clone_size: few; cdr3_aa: CASSLRWTEAFF; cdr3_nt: TGTGCCAGCAGTTTGAGGTGGACTGAAGCTTTCTTT
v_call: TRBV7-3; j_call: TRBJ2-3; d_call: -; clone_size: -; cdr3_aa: CASSSSTDTQYF; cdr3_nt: TGTGCCAGCAGTTCCAGCACAGATACGCAGTATTTT
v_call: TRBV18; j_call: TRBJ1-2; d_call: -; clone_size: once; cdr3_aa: CASSPAQRIPGYTF; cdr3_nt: TGTGCCAGCTCACCGGCACAGAGGATCCCAGGCTACACCTTC
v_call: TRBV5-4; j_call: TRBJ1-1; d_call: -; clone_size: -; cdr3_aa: CASSFGQLNTEAFF; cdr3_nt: TGTGCCAGCAGCTTTGGACAGCTTAACACTGAAGCTTTCTTT
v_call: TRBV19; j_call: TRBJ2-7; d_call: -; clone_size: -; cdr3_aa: CASTSGSTYEQYF; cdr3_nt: TGTGCCAGCACGAGCGGGTCAACCTACGAGCAGTACTTC
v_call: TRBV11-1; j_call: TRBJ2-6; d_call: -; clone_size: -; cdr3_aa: CASSRPLAGANVLTF; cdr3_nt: TGTGCCAGCAGCCGCCCTCTTGCCGGGGCCAACGTCCTGACTTTC
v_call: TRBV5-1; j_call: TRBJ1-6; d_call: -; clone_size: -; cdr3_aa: CASRRGTNNSPLHF; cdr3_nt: TGCGCCAGCAGGCGGGGGACAAATAATTCACCCCTCCACTTT
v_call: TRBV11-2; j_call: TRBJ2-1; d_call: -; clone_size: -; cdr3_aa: CASTGPKGHNEQFF; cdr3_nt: TGTGCCAGCACCGGACCTAAGGGGCACAATGAGCAGTTCTTC
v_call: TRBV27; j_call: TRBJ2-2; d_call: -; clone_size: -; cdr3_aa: CASSFQHNTGELFF; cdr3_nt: TGTGCCAGCAGTTTCCAGCACAACACCGGGGAGCTGTTTTTT
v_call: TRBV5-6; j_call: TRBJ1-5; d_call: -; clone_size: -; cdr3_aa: CASSRAGANQPQHF; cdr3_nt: TGTGCCAGCAGCCGTGCGGGGGCGAATCAGCCCCAGCATTTT
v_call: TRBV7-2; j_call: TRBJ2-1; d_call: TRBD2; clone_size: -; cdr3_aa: CASSSRGGPSGEQFF; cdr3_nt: TGTGCCAGCAGCTCCCGGGGGGGACCTTCGGGTGAGCAGTTCTTC
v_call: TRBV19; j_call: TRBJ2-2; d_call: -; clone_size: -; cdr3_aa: CASSTEQGRAGELFF; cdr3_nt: TGTGCCAGTAGTACCGAACAGGGTCGAGCCGGGGAGCTGTTTTTT
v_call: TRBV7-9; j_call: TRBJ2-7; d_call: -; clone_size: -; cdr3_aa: CASSSPWIPPYEQYF; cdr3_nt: TGTGCCAGCAGCTCACCCTGGATCCCCCCCTACGAGCAGTACTTC
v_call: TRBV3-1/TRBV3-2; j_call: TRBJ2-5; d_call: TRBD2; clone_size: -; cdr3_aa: CASSQKRLAGGQETQYF; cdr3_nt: TGTGCCAGCAGCCAAAAAAGGCTAGCGGGGGGGCAAGAGACCCAGTACTTC
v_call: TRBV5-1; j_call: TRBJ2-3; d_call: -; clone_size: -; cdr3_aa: CASSLAGTDPSTDTQYF; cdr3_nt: TGCGCCAGCAGCTTGGCCGGGACGGACCCTAGCACAGATACGCAGTATTTT
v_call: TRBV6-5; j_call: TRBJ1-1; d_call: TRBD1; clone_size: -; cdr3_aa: CASSPGTGTEAFF; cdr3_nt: TGTGCCAGCAGCCCCGGGACAGGCACTGAAGCTTTCTTT
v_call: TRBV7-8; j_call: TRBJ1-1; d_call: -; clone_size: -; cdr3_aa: CASSQVGGGAEAFF; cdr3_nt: TGTGCCAGCAGCCAAGTTGGGGGGGGTGCTGAAGCTTTCTTT
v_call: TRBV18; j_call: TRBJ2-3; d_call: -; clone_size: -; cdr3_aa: CASSPPVSARSTDTQYF; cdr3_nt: TGTGCCAGCTCACCACCGGTCAGCGCACGAAGCACAGATACGCAGTATTTT
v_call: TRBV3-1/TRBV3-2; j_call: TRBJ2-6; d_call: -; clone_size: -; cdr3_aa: CASSQDPGRGVSGANVLTF; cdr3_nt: TGTGCCAGCAGCCAAGATCCTGGCAGGGGGGTCTCTGGGGCCAACGTCCTGACTTTC
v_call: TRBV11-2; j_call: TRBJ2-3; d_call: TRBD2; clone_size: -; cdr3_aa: CASRASGGLTDTQYF; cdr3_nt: TGTGCCAGCAGGGCTAGCGGGGGGCTCACAGATACGCAGTATTTT
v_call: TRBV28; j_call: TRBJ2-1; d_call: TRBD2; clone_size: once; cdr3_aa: CASSSSGRPSNEQFF; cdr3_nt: TGTGCCAGCAGTTCGAGCGGGAGGCCCTCAAATGAGCAGTTCTTC
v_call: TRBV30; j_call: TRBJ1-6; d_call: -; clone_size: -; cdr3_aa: CAWSVRGDNSPLHF; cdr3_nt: TGTGCCTGGAGTGTACGGGGGGACAATTCACCCCTCCACTTT
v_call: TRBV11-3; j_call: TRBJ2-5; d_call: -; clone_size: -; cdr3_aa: CASSFRGLGTQYF; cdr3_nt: TGTGCCAGCAGCTTCCGGGGGCTGGGGACCCAGTACTTC
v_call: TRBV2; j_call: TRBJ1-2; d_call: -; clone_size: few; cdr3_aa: CASSDRGIYGYTF; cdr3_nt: TGTGCCAGCAGTGATCGGGGGATCTATGGCTACACCTTC
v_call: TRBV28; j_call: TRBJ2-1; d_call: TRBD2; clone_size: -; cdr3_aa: CASRSGLAGNEQFF; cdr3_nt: TGTGCCAGCAGGTCGGGACTAGCGGGCAATGAGCAGTTCTTC
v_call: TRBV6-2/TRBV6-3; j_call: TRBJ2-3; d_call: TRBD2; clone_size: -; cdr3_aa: CASNPSIVYRGGNRTQYF; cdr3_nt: TGTGCCAGCAACCCCTCGATAGTTTACCGGGGGGGCAATCGAACGCAGTATTTT
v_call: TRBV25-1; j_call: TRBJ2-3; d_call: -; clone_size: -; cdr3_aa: CASSQQAWGTDTQYF; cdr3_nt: TGTGCCAGCAGTCAGCAGGCGTGGGGTACAGATACGCAGTATTTT
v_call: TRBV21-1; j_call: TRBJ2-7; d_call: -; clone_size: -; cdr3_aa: CASSKATSGSYEQYF; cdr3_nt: TGTGCCAGCAGCAAAGCGACTAGCGGGTCCTACGAGCAGTACTTC
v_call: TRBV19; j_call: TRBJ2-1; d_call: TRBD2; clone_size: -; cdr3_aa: CASVLGGGNNEQFF; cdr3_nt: TGTGCCAGTGTCCTGGGCGGGGGGAACAATGAGCAGTTCTTC
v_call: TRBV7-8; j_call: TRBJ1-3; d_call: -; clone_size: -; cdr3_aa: CASGPHGGLSGNTIYF; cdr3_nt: TGTGCCAGCGGCCCACACGGGGGGCTCTCTGGAAACACCATATATTTT
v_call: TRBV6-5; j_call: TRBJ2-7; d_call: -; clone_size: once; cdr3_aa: CASSSPLRQSYEQYF; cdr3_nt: TGTGCCAGCAGTTCCCCTCTTAGACAGTCCTACGAGCAGTACTTC
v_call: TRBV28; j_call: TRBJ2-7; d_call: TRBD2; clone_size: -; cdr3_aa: CASSSTLAGAAYEQYF; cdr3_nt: TGTGCCAGCAGTTCAACCCTAGCGGGGGCGGCCTACGAGCAGTACTTC
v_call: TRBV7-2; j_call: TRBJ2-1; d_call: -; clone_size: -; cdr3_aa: CASSLARGNEQFF; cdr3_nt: TGTGCCAGCAGCTTGGCACGGGGCAATGAGCAGTTCTTC
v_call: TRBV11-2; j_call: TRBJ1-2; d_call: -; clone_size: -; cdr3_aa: CASSLERPAFKTPSYGYTF; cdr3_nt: TGTGCCAGCAGCTTAGAGAGGCCCGCTTTTAAAACCCCAAGCTATGGCTACACCTTC
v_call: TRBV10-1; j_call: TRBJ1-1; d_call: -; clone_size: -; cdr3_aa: CASSESGRGFEAFF; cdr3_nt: TGCGCCAGCAGTGAGTCGGGTAGAGGGTTTGAAGCTTTCTTT
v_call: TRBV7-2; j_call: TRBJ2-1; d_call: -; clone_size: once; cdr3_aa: CASSLSRNPYNEQFF; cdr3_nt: TGTGCCAGCAGCTTGTCTAGGAATCCCTACAATGAGCAGTTCTTC
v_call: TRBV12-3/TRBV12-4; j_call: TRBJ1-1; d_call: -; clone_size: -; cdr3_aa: CASSFGGTEAFF; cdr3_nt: TGTGCCAGCAGTTTCGGTGGGACTGAAGCTTTCTTT
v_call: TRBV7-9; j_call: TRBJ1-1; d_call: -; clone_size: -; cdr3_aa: CASSPTPLQNTEAFF; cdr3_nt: TGTGCCAGCAGCCCTACACCCCTACAGAACACTGAAGCTTTCTTT
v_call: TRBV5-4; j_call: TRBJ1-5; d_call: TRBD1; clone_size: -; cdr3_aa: CASSPDPGGRKPQHF; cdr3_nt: TGTGCCAGCAGCCCCGATCCAGGGGGCAGGAAGCCCCAGCATTTT
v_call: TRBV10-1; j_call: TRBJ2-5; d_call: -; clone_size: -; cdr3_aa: CASSQGQGGETQYF; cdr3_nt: TGCGCCAGCAGCCAAGGACAGGGAGGGGAGACCCAGTACTTC